This entry concerns a single TCR beta chain. Its recognized antigen is unknown. The sample holds no much larger clone one base away, and base qualities are not on file. The immunoSEQ Assay was used to sequence TCRbeta CDR3 regions. After extraction, genomic DNA underwent amplification by bias-controlled multiplex PCR, followed by high-throughput sequencing. Under the source paper's analysis protocol: Collapsing and filtering of sequences were performed to quantify the absolute abundance of each unique TCRbeta CDR3 region. T cell fraction was estimated by normalizing TCRbeta template counts to usable DNA, which was measured by amplifying reference genes present in all nucleated cells. Repertoire TCRs were annotated as SARS-CoV-2-specific by exact matching of V gene, CDR3 amino acid sequence and J gene to a known reactive TCR set. The reference SARS-CoV-2 TCR set came from MIRA and was filtered for enrichment in COVID-19-positive ImmuneCODE repertoires, removing public or cross-reactive TCRs. Using the MIRA antigens, annotated TCRs were further analysed by specific ORF or by position within an ORF. Breadth was defined as annotated unique rearrangements over total unique productive rearrangements; depth was the summed frequency of those rearrangements. Two-sided Wilcoxon rank-sum tests were applied when comparing TCR breadth between groups. The source is immuneACCESS, and TCRdb retained only in-frame sequences with V and J called. Part of the clones is not carried over; for the studies checked, unresolved V genes explain less than half of this, and the remainder is unexplained. V, J and clone size reflect that table, while D and trimming were determined from the DNA. The sample has about 480,000 clones on record, around 88% of them singletons. The ten largest account for roughly 13% of the sample.

This specimen comes from a study of Ad26.COV2.S vaccination and SARS-CoV-2 variants (dated by TCRdb to about 2021). Regarding the research as a whole: Vaccine-arm donors came from COV1001, a multicentre, randomized, double-blind, placebo-controlled phase I-IIa trial of Ad26.COV2.S in healthy adults. Dosing of Ad26.COV2.S was intramuscular, at either 5x10^10 or 1x10^11 viral particles, delivered as one shot or as two shots spaced 56 days apart. TCRbeta repertoire sequencing was used to assess the specificity and breadth of SARS-CoV-2-reactive T cell receptors after Ad26.COV2.S vaccination. The TCR-sequenced set comprised approximately 32 samples: about 19 Ad26.COV2.S vaccine recipients, 5 placebo recipients and 8 SARS-CoV-2 convalescent individuals. Trial participants were randomized into five groups of five: low-dose or high-dose Ad26.COV2.S given once or twice, or placebo on both occasions. Investigators did not know the trial group allocation while performing experiments and assessing outcomes.

Clipping removes 7 bases from V and 2 bases from J, with 7 as the unmatched junction base count. Reading from cysteine to phenylalanine, the CDR3 counts 14 amino acids. Only the CDR3 part of the read is kept: 42 bases, read in frame from the first base. Via the germline V gene, CDR1 is MDHEN and CDR2 SYDVKM. The label giving this sample's treatment or condition can be read as: some 20 received Ad26.COV2.S at low or high dose, single or two shots; about five received placebo; per-sample allocation not given. For vaccine and placebo recipients, the sequenced repertoires came from samples collected on day 63 after the first injection. Cohort 1b enrolled roughly 25 adults aged 18-55 years at a single site in Boston, USA, between 29 July and 7 August 2020. Ad26.COV2.S consisted of a replication-incompetent adenovirus type 26 vector by which a prefusion-stabilized SARS-CoV-2 spike protein from the original Wuhan strain was expressed.

The full study reports these points: According to the authors, total T cell responses may have been underestimated by the TCR breadth and depth analyses. The study lacked the statistical power to compare responses across vaccine doses or regimens. Comparable non-spike TCR breadth was observed between vaccine and placebo recipients, consistent with only spike being contained in the vaccine. After vaccination, spike-specific CD8+ and CD4+ T cell responses were reported to show substantial breadth. Ad26.COV2.S recipients had higher spike-specific TCR breadth than placebo recipients (P = 0.0014).

The TCR was taken from a person between 18 and 65 years old who received the Ad26.COV2.S COVID-19 vaccine or a placebo. Sequenced material: peripheral blood, taken in a trial of Ad26.COV2.S vaccine versus placebo. The V gene is TRBV28 and the J gene is TRBJ2-5, with 7 junctional bases fitting TRBD1. The DNA sequence reads TGTGCCAGCAACTCGAGGGGACAGCAAGAGACCCAGTACTTC. The resulting protein is CASNSRGQQETQYF.